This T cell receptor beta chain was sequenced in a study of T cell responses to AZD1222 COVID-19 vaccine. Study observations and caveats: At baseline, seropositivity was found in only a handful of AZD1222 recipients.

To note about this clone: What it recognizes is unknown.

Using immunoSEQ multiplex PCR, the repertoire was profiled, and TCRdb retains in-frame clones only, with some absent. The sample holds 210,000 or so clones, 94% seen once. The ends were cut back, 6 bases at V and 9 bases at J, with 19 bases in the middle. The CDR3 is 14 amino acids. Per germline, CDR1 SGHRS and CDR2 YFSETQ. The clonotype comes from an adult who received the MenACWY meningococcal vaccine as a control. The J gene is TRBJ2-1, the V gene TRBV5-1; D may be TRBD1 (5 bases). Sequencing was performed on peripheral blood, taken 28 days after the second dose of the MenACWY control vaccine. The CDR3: CASIQGNGFGEQFF. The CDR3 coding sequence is TGCGCCAGCATCCAGGGTAACGGTTTTGGTGAGCAGTTCTTC.